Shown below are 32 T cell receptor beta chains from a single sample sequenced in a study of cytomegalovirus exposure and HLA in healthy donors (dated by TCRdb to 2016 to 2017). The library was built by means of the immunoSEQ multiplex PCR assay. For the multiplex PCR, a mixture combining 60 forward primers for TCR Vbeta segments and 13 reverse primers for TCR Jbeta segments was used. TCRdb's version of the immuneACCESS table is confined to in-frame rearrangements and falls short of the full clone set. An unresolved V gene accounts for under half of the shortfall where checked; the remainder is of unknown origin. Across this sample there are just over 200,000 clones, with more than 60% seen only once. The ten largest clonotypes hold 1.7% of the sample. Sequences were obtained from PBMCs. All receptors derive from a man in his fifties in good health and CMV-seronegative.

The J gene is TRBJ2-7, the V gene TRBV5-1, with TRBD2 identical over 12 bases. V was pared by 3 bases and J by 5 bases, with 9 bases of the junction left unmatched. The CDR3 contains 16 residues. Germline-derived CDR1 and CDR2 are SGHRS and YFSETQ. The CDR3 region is CASSSGTSGSTNEQYF. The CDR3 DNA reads TGCGCCAGCAGCTCCGGGACTAGCGGGTCTACCAACGAGCAGTACTTC.

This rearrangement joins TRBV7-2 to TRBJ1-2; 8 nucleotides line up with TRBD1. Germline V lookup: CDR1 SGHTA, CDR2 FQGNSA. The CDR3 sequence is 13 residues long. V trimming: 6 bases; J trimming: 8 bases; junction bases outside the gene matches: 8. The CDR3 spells CASRFQGAQGYTF. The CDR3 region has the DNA TGTGCCAGCAGATTTCAGGGGGCGCAGGGCTACACCTTC.

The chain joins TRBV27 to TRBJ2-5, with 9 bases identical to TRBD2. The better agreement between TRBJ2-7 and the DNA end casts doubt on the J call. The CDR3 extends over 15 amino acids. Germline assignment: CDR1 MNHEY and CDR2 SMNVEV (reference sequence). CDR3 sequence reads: CASSLEAGGSYEQYF. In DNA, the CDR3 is TGTGCCAGCAGTTTGGAAGCGGGAGGCTCCTACGAGCAGTACTTC.

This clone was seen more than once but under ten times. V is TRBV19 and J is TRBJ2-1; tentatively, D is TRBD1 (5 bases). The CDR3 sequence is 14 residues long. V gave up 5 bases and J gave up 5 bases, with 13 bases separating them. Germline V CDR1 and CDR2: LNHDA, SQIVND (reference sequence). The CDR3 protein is CASSPGRSNNEQFF. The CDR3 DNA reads TGTGCCAGTAGTCCAGGGCGGAGCAACAATGAGCAGTTCTTC. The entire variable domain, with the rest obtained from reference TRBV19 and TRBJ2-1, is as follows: DGGITQSPKYLFRKEGQNVTLSCEQNLNHDAMYWYRQDPGQGLRLIYYSQIVNDFQKGDIAEGYSVSREKKESFPLTVTSAQKNPTAFYLCASSPGRSNNEQFFGPGTRLTVL.

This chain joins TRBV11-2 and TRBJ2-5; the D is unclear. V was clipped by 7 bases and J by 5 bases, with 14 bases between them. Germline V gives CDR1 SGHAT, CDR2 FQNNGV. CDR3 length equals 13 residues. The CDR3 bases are TGTGCCAGCACCCCCAGTTCGAGGGAGACCCAGTACTTC. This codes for CASTPSSRETQYF.

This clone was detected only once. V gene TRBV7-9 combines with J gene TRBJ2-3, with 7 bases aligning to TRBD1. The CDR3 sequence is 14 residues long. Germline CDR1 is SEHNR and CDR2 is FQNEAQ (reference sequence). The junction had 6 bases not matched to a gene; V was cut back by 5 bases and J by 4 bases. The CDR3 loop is CASSTRQGPDTQYF. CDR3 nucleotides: TGTGCCAGCAGCACGCGACAGGGCCCAGATACGCAGTATTTT.

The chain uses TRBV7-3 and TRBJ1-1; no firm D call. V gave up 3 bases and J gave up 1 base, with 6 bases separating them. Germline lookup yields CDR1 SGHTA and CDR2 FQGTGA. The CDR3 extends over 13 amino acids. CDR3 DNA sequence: TGTGCCAGCAGCTTGAGCTCGAACACTGAAGCTTTCTTT. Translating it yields CASSLSSNTEAFF.

The chain's CDR3 is CASSTDRGRSGELFF. The CDR3 nucleotides read TGTGCCAGCAGTACGGACAGGGGAAGGTCCGGGGAGCTGTTTTTT. The rearrangement uses TRBV28 and TRBJ2-2, with 9 bases aligning to TRBD1. The CDR3 length is 15 residues. The V and J ends lost 5 bases and 6 bases, in that order; junction bases with no gene match: 7. In germline, CDR1 is MDHEN, CDR2 SYDVKM.

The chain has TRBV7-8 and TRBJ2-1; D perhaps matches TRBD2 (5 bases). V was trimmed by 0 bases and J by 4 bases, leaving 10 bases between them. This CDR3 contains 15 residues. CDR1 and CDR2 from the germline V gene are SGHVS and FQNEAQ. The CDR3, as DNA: TGTGCCAGCAGCTTAGCGCTGGGAGCATACAATGAGCAGTTCTTC. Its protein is CASSLALGAYNEQFF. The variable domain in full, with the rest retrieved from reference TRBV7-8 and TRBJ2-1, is GAGVSQSPRYKVAKRGQDVALRCDPISGHVSLFWYQQALGQGPEFLTYFQNEAQLDKSGLPSDRFFAERPEGSVSTLKIQRTQQEDSAVYLCASSLALGAYNEQFFGPGTRLTVL.

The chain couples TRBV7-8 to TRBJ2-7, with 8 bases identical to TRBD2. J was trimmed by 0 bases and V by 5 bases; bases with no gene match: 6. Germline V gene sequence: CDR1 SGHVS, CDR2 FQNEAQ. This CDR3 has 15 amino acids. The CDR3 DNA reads TGTGCCAGCAGCCGTACTAGCGGCGACTCCTACGAGCAGTACTTC. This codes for CASSRTSGDSYEQYF. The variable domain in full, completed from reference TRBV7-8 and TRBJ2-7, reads GAGVSQSPRYKVAKRGQDVALRCDPISGHVSLFWYQQALGQGPEFLTYFQNEAQLDKSGLPSDRFFAERPEGSVSTLKIQRTQQEDSAVYLCASSRTSGDSYEQYFGPGTRLTVT.

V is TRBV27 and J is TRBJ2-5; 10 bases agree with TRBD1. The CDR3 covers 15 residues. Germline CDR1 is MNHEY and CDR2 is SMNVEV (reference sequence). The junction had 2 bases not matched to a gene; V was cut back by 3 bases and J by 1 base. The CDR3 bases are TGTGCCAGCAGTTTTGGGGACAGGGGCCAAGAGACCCAGTACTTC. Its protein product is CASSFGDRGQETQYF.

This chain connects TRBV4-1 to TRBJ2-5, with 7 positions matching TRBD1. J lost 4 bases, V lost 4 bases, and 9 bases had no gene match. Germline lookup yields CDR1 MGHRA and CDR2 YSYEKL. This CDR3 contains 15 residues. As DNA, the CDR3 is TGCGCCAGCAGCCTCCTGAGGACAGGCGGAGAGACCCAGTACTTC. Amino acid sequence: CASSLLRTGGETQYF.

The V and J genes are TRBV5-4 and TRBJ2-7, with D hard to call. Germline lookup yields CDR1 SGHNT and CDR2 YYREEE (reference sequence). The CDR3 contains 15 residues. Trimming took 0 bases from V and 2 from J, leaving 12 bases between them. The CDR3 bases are TGTGCCAGCAGCTTGGAACCAGGTGTCACCTACGAGCAGTACTTC. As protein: CASSLEPGVTYEQYF.

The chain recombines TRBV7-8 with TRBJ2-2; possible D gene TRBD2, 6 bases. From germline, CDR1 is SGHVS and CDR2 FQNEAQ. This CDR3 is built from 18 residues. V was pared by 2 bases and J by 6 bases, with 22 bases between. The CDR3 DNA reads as TGTGCCAGCAGCTTACGGTCGGGACTTCAGGAATCCCCCGGGGAGCTGTTTTTT. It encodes CASSLRSGLQESPGELFF.

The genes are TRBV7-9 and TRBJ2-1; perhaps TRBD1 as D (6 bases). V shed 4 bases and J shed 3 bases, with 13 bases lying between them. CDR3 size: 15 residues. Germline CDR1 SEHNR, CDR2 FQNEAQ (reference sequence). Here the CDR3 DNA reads TGTGCCAGCAGCTCCCTGGGGACAATCTACAATGAGCAGTTCTTC. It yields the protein CASSSLGTIYNEQFF.

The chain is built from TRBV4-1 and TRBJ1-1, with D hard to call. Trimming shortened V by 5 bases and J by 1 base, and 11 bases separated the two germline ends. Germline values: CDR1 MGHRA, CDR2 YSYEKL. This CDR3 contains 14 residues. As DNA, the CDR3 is TGCGCCAGCAGCTATATCCAGGAGAACACTGAAGCTTTCTTT. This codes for CASSYIQENTEAFF.

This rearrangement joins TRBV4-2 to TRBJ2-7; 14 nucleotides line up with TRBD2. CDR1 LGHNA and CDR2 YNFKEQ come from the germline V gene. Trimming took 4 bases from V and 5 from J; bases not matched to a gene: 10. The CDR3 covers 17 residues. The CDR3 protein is CASSRAGTSGSFNEQYF. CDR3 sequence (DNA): TGTGCCAGCAGCCGAGCCGGGACTAGCGGGAGTTTCAACGAGCAGTACTTC.

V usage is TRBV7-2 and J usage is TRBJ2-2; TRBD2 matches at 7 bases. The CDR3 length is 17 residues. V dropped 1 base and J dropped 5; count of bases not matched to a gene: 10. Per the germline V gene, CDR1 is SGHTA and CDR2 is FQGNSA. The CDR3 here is CASSLGVRGSSTGELFF. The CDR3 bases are TGTGCCAGCAGCTTAGGGGTTCGCGGGAGCAGTACCGGGGAGCTGTTTTTT. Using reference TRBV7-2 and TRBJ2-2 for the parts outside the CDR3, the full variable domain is GAGVSQSPSNKVTEKGKDVELRCDPISGHTALYWYRQSLGQGLEFLIYFQGNSAPDKSGLPSDRFSAERTGGSVSTLTIQRTQQEDSAVYLCASSLGVRGSSTGELFFGEGSRLTVL.

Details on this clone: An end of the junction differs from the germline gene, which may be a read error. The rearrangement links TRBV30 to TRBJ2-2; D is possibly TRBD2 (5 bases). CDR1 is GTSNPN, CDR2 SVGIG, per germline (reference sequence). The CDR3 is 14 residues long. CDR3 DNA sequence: TGTGCCTGGAAGAGCGACTATAACACCGGGGAGCTGCTTTTT. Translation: CAWKSDYNTGELLF.

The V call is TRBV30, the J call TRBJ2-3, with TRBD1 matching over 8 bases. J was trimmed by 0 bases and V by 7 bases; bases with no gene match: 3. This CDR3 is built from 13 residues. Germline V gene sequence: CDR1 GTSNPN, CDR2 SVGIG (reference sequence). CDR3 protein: CAFRGLSTDTQYF. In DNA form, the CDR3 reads TGTGCCTTCAGGGGGCTCAGCACAGATACGCAGTATTTT.

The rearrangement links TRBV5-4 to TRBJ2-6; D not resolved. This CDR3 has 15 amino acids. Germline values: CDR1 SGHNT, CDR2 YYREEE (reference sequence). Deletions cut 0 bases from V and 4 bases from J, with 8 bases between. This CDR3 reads CASSLGHAGANVLTF. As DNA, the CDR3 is TGTGCCAGCAGCTTGGGGCATGCAGGGGCCAACGTCCTGACTTTC.

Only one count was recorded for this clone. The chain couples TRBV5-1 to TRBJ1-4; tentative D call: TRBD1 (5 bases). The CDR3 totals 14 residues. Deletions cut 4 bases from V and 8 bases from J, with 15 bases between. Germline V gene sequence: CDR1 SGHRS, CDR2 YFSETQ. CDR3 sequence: CASSVDIRGEKLFF. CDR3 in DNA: TGCGCCAGCAGCGTGGACATTCGGGGGGAAAAACTGTTTTTT.

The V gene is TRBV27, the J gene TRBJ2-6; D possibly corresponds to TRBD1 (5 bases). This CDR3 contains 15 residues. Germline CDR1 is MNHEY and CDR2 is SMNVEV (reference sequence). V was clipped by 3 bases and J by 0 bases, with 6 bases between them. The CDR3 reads CASSLGPSGANVLTF. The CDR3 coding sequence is TGTGCCAGCAGTTTGGGGCCCTCTGGGGCCAACGTCCTGACTTTC.

The CDR3 loop reads CSVEDQGIDEQYF. The CDR3 region has the DNA TGCAGCGTTGAGGATCAGGGGATTGACGAGCAGTACTTC. V is TRBV29-1 and J is TRBJ2-7, with TRBD1 as a possible D gene (6 bases). Trimming removed 3 bases at V and 5 bases at J, with 14 bases between. CDR3 length: 13 amino acids. Germline V gene lookup returns CDR1 SQVTM and CDR2 ANQGSEA.

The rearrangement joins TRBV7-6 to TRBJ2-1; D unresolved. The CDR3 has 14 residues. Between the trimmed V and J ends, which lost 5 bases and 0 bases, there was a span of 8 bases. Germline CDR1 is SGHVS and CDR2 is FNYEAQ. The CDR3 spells CASSISVSYNEQFF. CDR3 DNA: TGTGCCAGCAGCATAAGCGTCTCCTACAATGAGCAGTTCTTC.

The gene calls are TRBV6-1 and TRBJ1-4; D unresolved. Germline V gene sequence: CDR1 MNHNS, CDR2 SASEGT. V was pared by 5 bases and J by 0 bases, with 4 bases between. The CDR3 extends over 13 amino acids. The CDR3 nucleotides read TGTGCCAGCAGTTTAACAACTAATGAAAAACTGTTTTTT. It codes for CASSLTTNEKLFF.

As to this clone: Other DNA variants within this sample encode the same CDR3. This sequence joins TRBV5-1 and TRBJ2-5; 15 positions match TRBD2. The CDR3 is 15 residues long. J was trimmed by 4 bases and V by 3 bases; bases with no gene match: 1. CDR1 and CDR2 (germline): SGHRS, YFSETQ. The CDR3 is CASSSGLAGGETQYF. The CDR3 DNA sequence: TGCGCCAGCAGCTCGGGACTAGCGGGAGGAGAGACCCAGTACTTC.

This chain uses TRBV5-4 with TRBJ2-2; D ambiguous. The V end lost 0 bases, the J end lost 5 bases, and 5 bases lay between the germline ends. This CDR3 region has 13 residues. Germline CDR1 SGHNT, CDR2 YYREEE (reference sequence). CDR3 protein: CASSLAGTGELFF. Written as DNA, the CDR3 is TGTGCCAGCAGCTTGGCGGGTACCGGGGAGCTGTTTTTT.

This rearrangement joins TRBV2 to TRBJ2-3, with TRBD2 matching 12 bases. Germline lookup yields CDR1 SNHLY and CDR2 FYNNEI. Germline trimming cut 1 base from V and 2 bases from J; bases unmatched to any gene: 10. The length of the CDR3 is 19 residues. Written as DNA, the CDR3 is TGTGCCAGCAGTGAAGGGTTACTAGCGGGAGGCACCCTCACAGATACGCAGTATTTT. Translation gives CASSEGLLAGGTLTDTQYF.

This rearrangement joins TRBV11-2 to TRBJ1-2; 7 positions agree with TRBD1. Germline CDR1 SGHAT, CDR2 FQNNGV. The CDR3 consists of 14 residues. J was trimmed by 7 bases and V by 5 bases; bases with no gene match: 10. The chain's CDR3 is CASSASPGGTGYTF. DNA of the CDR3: TGTGCCAGCAGCGCAAGTCCAGGGGGGACTGGCTACACCTTC.

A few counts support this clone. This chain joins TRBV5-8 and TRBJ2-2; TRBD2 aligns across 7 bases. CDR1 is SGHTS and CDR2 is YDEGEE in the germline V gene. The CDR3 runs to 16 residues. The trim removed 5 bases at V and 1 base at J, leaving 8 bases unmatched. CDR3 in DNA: TGTGCCAGCAGTCCTAGAGCGGGGAAGAACACCGGGGAGCTGTTTTTT. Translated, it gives CASSPRAGKNTGELFF. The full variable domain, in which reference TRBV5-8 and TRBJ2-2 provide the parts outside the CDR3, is EAGVTQSPTHLIKTRGQQATLRCSPISGHTSVYWYQQALGLGLQFLLWYDEGEERNRGNFPPRFSGRQFPNYSSELNVNALELEDSALYLCASSPRAGKNTGELFFGEGSRLTVL.

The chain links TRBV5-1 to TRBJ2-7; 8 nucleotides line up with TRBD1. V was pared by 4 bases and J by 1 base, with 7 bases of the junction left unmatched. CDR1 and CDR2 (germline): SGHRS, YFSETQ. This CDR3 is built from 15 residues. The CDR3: CASSLLGTGSYEQYF. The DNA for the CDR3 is TGCGCCAGCAGCCTTCTAGGGACAGGATCCTACGAGCAGTACTTC. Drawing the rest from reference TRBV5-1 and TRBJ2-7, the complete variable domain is KAGVTQTPRYLIKTRGQQVTLSCSPISGHRSVSWYQQTPGQGLQFLFEYFSETQRNKGNFPGRFSGRQFSNSRSEMNVSTLELGDSALYLCASSLLGTGSYEQYFGPGTRLTVT.